This T cell receptor beta chain was captured in a study of OX40 agonist ivuxolimab in advanced cancers. Trimming took off 2 bases at V and 4 bases at J, with 11 bases between the two ends. The CDR3 runs 15 residues. Germline CDR1 is SGHTA and CDR2 is FQGTGA. The assay was immunoSEQ multiplex PCR, and TCRdb's table has in-frame clones only and misses some. Among about 23,000 clones, more than 65% were seen once, and the ten largest hold 15% to 20%. The origin of this receptor is an adult with an advanced solid tumor such as melanoma, head and neck, liver or kidney cancer. Sequencing was performed on CD4+ or CD8+ T cells sorted from blood, taken in a trial of the OX40 agonist ivuxolimab. V usage is TRBV7-3 and J usage is TRBJ2-2; D is possibly TRBD2 (6 bases). The chain's CDR3 is CASSLSGDGTGELFF. The CDR3 coding sequence is TGTGCCAGCAGCTTATCGGGGGACGGCACCGGGGAGCTGTTTTTT.